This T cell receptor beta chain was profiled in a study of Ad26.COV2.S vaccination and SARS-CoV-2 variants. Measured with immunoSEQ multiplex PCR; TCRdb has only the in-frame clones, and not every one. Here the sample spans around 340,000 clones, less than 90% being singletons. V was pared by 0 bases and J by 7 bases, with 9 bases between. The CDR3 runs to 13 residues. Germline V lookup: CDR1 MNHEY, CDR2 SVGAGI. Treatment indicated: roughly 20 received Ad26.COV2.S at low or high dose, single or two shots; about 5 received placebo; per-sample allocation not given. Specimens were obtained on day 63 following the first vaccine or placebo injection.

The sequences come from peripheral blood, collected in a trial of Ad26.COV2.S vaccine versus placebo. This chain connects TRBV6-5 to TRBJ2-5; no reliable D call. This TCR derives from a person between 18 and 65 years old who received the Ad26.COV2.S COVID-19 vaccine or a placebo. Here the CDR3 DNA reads TGTGCCAGCAGTTACTCGGGTATAGGGACCCAGTACTTC. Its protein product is CASSYSGIGTQYF.